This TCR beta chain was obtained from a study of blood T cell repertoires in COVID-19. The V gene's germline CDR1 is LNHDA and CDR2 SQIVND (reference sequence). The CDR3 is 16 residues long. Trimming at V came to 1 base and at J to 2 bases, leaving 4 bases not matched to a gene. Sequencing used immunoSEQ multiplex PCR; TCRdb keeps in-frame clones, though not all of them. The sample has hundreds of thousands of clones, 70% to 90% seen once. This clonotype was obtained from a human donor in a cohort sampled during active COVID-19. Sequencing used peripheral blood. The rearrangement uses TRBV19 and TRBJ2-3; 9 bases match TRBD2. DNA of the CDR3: TGTGCCAGTAGTATAGGACTAGCGGAGATCACAGATACGCAGTATTTT. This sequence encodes CASSIGLAEITDTQYF.